This T cell receptor (beta chain) was profiled in a study of cytomegalovirus exposure and HLA in healthy donors. Study as a whole: Clustering assigned 70% to 90% of the approximately 400 genotyped donors to the Caucasian-associated ancestry cluster.

Findings and caveats of the study: In a later analysis, HLA-associated TCR beta chains were more clonally expanded than equally common others.

On this clone itself: Its antigen remains unidentified.

V was pared by 5 bases and J by 1 base, with 12 bases between. CDR1 is SGHVS and CDR2 is FQNEAQ in the germline V gene. This CDR3 contains 15 residues. 13 Jbeta primers and 60 Vbeta primers were used for the PCR. Sequencing was performed with immunoSEQ multiplex PCR; in TCRdb, only in-frame clones are kept and a portion is missing. The sample lists about 190,000 clones, 65% to 85% seen once, with over 1.5% in the top ten. This chain uses TRBV7-8 with TRBJ1-5; TRBD1 might be the D (5 bases). This TCR derives from a young woman in good health and CMV-seronegative. Sequencing was performed on PBMCs. The CDR3 DNA sequence: TGTGCCAGCAGCCAAGGGGCCCTGAGCAATCAGCCCCAGCATTTT. This translates into CASSQGALSNQPQHF.